The 20 T cell receptor beta chains given below trace back to one sample, sequenced in a study of beta chain features in type 1 diabetes. The investigators reverse transcribed all of the isolated RNA, so they sequenced expressed TCRB transcripts. Method: immunoSEQ multiplex PCR; TCRdb's copy keeps in-frame clones and lacks some. Among around 300,000 clones listed, about 10% were seen once. The specimen sequenced was naive CD4+ T cells from blood. The receptor set was obtained from a woman aged 25 to 39 in good health.

The chain is built from TRBV2 and TRBJ1-5; possibly TRBD1 for D (5 bases). V lost 6 bases and J 0 bases, leaving 15 bases between the germline ends. The germline CDR1 and CDR2 sequences are SNHLY and FYNNEI. This CDR3 comprises 16 residues. DNA of the CDR3: TGTGCCAGCAGAACCACGGGGGGGACTAGCAATCAGCCCCAGCATTTT. Its translation: CASRTTGGTSNQPQHF.

The genes are TRBV20-1 and TRBJ2-3, with D unresolved. The CDR3 spans 11 residues. The V gene lost 6 bases and the J gene lost 5 bases, with 9 bases spanning the gap. The germline V gene encodes CDR1 DFQATT and CDR2 SNEGSKA (reference sequence). The CDR3 spells CSANLIDTQYF. The CDR3 bases are TGCAGTGCGAACTTGATAGATACGCAGTATTTT.

The chain recombines TRBV27 with TRBJ2-7; perhaps TRBD2 as D (6 bases). The CDR3 is 14 residues long. Trimming took 5 bases from V and 1 from J, leaving 12 bases between them. Germline CDR1 is MNHEY and CDR2 is SMNVEV (reference sequence). The CDR3 loop reads CASSVMGGSYEQYF. CDR3 in DNA: TGTGCCAGCAGTGTTATGGGGGGTTCCTACGAGCAGTACTTC.

This clone occurred a few times. The chain links TRBV19 to TRBJ2-1; 10 bases are shared with TRBD2. The V gene's germline CDR1 is LNHDA and CDR2 SQIVND (reference sequence). V was pared by 3 bases and J by 5 bases, with 4 bases of the junction left unmatched. The CDR3 is 15 residues long. CDR3 nucleotides: TGTGCCAGTAGTATGGCTAGCGGGGGTAACAATGAGCAGTTCTTC. Translation: CASSMASGGNNEQFF.

This clone has more than one count but fewer than ten. J is TRBJ1-2 and V is TRBV18; 9 nucleotides align to TRBD1. The CDR3 has 15 amino acids. From germline, CDR1 is KGHSH and CDR2 LQKENI. The junction had 1 base not matched to a gene; V was cut back by 2 bases and J by 0 bases. The CDR3 loop is CASSPGQGSNYGYTF. CDR3 bases: TGTGCCAGCTCACCAGGACAGGGGTCTAACTATGGCTACACCTTC.

The chain is built from TRBV18 and TRBJ2-5; no firm D call. Trimming pared 2 bases from V and 5 bases from J, leaving 9 bases between. The CDR3 consists of 13 residues. CDR1 and CDR2 (germline): KGHSH, LQKENI. CDR3 DNA: TGTGCCAGCTCACCAGAAGACGGGGAGACCCAGTACTTC. Amino acid sequence: CASSPEDGETQYF.

This clone appeared a few times. The chain couples TRBV5-1 to TRBJ2-1; D perhaps matches TRBD2 (6 bases). This CDR3 has 15 amino acids. Germline V gene sequence: CDR1 SGHRS, CDR2 YFSETQ. The V gene lost 4 bases and the J gene lost 6 bases, with 17 bases spanning the gap. CDR3 DNA: TGCGCCAGCAGCAACAGATCCGGGACTTCCAATGAGCAGTTCTTC. It yields the protein CASSNRSGTSNEQFF.

This clone has a handful of counts. The chain couples TRBV11-1 to TRBJ2-1, with D possibly TRBD2 on 5 matching bases. The germline V and J ends were trimmed by 2 bases and 16 bases, with 15 bases remaining between them. The CDR3 loop spans 12 amino acids. From germline, CDR1 is SGHAT and CDR2 FQDESV (reference sequence). The CDR3 region has the DNA TGTGCCAGCAGCTTAATGACTAATCCCCCCTTCTTC. Translated: CASSLMTNPPFF.

This clone has just a few counts. The genes are TRBV19 and TRBJ1-2; D is ambiguous. Per the germline V gene, CDR1 is LNHDA and CDR2 is SQIVND (reference sequence). The length of the CDR3 is 13 residues. The V end was cut by 5 bases, the J end by 8 bases, with 15 bases between. The CDR3 protein is CASSRWRSGGYTF. In DNA form, the CDR3 reads TGTGCCAGTAGTCGGTGGAGGTCGGGGGGCTACACCTTC.

This chain uses TRBV19 with TRBJ2-3; D is undetermined. The CDR3 covers 14 residues. Germline V lookup: CDR1 LNHDA, CDR2 SQIVND (reference sequence). V lost 5 bases and J 2 bases, leaving 11 bases between the germline ends. The CDR3 loop reads CASSALAPTDTQYF. The CDR3 DNA reads TGTGCCAGTAGTGCCCTCGCGCCCACAGATACGCAGTATTTT.

In this sample, this clone turned up a few times. The gene calls are TRBV7-3 and TRBJ2-7, with D hard to call. CDR3 length equals 14 residues. In germline, CDR1 is SGHTA, CDR2 FQGTGA. With 3 bases removed from V and 1 base from J, the gap between germline ends came to 10 bases. CDR3 sequence (DNA): TGTGCCAGCAGCTTTTTGCACGGGTCCTACGAGCAGTACTTC. Protein: CASSFLHGSYEQYF.

This clone has just a few counts. The V and J genes are TRBV30 and TRBJ1-2; D is unresolved. Germline values: CDR1 GTSNPN, CDR2 SVGIG (reference sequence). With 4 bases removed from V and 2 bases from J, the gap between germline ends came to 17 bases. This CDR3 comprises 15 residues. The CDR3 coding sequence is TGTGCCTGGAAACGCGGAGAGCGCCTAAACTATGGCTACACCTTC. Translation gives CAWKRGERLNYGYTF.

This clone has a handful of counts. This chain connects TRBV9 to TRBJ2-3; 12 nucleotides match TRBD2. The CDR3 totals 16 residues. From germline, CDR1 is SGDLS and CDR2 YYNGEE. V was pared by 0 bases and J by 4 bases, with 3 bases of the junction left unmatched. In nucleotides, the CDR3 is TGTGCCAGCAGCGTAGCTACTAGCGGGAGGTCAGATACGCAGTATTTT. Translating it yields CASSVATSGRSDTQYF.

This chain's CDR3 is CASSGLAGGKYNEQFF. DNA of the CDR3: TGTGCCAGCAGCGGACTAGCGGGAGGTAAATACAATGAGCAGTTCTTC. The chain recombines TRBV11-2 with TRBJ2-1; 14 nucleotides align to TRBD2. The CDR3 runs 16 residues. Germline V gene lookup returns CDR1 SGHAT and CDR2 FQNNGV. J lost 4 bases, V lost 5 bases, and 4 bases had no gene match.

This clone turned up a few times. This chain connects TRBV15 to TRBJ2-5, with 12 bases aligning to TRBD2. The CDR3 is 15 amino acids. Germline trimming cut 4 bases from V and 1 base from J; bases unmatched to any gene: 1. Germline V gene sequence: CDR1 LNHNV, CDR2 YYDKDF (reference sequence). The CDR3 region has the DNA TGTGCCACCAGCACACTAGCGGGAGGCCAAGAGACCCAGTACTTC. It specifies CATSTLAGGQETQYF.

Points on this clone: Its ends do not fully match the called genes, so a read error is possible. The chain uses TRBV29-1 and TRBJ2-2, with 11 bases aligning to TRBD2. CDR1 is SQVTM, CDR2 ANQGSEA, per germline. This CDR3 has 16 residues. CDR3 nucleotide sequence: TGCAGCGTTGTGGGACTAGCGGAGCCGAACACCGGGAAGCTGTTTTTT. This codes for CSVVGLAEPNTGKLFF.

This sequence joins TRBV4-3 and TRBJ2-3; 9 nucleotides match TRBD2. This CDR3 contains 17 residues. Germline V gives CDR1 LGHNA, CDR2 YSLEER. V was clipped by 0 bases and J by 4 bases; unmatched bases: 8. The CDR3 sequence: CASSQEYAGGPPDTQYF. The DNA of the CDR3 is TGCGCCAGCAGCCAAGAATACGCGGGAGGGCCCCCAGATACGCAGTATTTT.

In its sample, this clone was seen a few times. The chain is built from TRBV7-3 and TRBJ2-6; the D gene is possibly TRBD1 (5 bases). Germline lookup yields CDR1 SGHTA and CDR2 FQGTGA. Trimming left V 6 bases short and J 4 bases short, with 10 bases between. This CDR3 has 14 amino acids. CDR3 in amino acids: CASSRTRGANVLTF. The CDR3 DNA reads TGTGCCAGCAGTCGGACAAGGGGGGCCAACGTCCTGACTTTC.

The V call is TRBV25-1, the J call TRBJ2-5; a weak D match, TRBD2 (6 bases). The ends were cut back, 8 bases at V and 4 bases at J, with 11 bases in the middle. The CDR3 sequence is 12 residues long. The germline V gene encodes CDR1 MGHDK and CDR2 SYGVNS. The CDR3 bases are TGTGCCAGCGGCGGGGCGCTAGAGACCCAGTACTTC. Residues: CASGGALETQYF.

The chain has TRBV28 and TRBJ2-5; a possible D gene is TRBD2 (6 bases). Germline CDR1 MDHEN, CDR2 SYDVKM. The CDR3 spans 12 residues. V lost 6 bases to trimming and J lost 3 bases, with 8 bases between them. CDR3 sequence: CASSPSEETQYF. DNA of the CDR3: TGTGCCAGCAGCCCTAGCGAAGAGACCCAGTACTTC.